The source of this TCR beta chain is a study of T-cell reconstitution after alpha-beta-depleted transplantation in children. Study findings and constraints: By one year post-transplant, T-cell counts and diversity largely arose from T cells that were newly produced.

The table lists this clonotype with many counts. The target antigen is unknown. The V gene end was trimmed by 0 bases and the J gene end by 0 bases; junction bases not matched to a gene: 6. The CDR3 spans 17 residues. Germline CDR1 and CDR2: SGHRS and YFSETQ. The authors prepared the TCRbeta library with unique molecular identifiers. TCRdb reanalysed the PCR reads using MiXCR and keeps one entry per CDR3 protein. The table records 550,000 to 800,000 distinct CDR3 sequences, less than 15% of them present only once. The sequences come from PBMCs, collected before TCRalphabeta/CD19-depleted stem cell transplant. The chain combines TRBV5-1 with TRBJ2-4; 7 bases line up with TRBD2. This clonotype was obtained from a girl aged 2 to 10 with congenital amegakaryocytic thrombocytopenia, due to receive a stem cell transplant. For the CDR3, the DNA is TGCGCCAGCAGCTTGGTCGGGACTACACTAGCCAAAAACATTCAGTACTTC. It is translated as CASSLVGTTLAKNIQYF.